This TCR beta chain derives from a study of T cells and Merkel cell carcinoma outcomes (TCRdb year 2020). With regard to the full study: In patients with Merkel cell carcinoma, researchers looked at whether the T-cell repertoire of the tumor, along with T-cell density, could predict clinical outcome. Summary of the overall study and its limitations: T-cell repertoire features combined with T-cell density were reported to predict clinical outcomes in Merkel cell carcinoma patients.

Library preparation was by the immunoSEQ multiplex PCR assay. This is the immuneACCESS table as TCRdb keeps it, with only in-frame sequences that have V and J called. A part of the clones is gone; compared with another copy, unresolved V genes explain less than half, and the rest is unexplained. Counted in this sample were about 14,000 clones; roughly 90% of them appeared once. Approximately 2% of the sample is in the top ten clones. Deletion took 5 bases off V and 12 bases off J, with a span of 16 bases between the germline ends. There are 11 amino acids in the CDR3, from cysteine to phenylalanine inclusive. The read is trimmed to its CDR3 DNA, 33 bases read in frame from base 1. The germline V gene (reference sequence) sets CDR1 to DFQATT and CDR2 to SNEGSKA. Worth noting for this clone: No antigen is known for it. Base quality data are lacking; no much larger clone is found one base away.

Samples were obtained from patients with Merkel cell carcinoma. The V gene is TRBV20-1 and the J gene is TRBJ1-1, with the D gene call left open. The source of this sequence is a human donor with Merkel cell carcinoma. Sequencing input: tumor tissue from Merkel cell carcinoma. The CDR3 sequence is CSAGLWPSSFF. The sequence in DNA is TGCAGTGCTGGTCTATGGCCAAGCTCTTTCTTT.